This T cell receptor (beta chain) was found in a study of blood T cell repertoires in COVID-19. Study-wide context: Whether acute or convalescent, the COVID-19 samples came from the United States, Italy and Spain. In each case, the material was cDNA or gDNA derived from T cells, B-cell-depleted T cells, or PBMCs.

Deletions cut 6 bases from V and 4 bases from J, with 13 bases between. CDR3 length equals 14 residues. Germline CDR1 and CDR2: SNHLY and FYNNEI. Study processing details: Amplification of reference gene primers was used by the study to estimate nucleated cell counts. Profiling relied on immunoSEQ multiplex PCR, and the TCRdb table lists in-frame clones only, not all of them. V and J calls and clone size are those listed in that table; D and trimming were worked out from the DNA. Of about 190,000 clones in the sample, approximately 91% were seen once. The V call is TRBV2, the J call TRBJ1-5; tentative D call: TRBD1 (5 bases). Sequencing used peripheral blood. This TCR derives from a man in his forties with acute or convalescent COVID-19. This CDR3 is CASRRSDRNQPQHF. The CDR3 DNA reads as TGTGCCAGCAGACGATCTGACAGAAATCAGCCCCAGCATTTT.